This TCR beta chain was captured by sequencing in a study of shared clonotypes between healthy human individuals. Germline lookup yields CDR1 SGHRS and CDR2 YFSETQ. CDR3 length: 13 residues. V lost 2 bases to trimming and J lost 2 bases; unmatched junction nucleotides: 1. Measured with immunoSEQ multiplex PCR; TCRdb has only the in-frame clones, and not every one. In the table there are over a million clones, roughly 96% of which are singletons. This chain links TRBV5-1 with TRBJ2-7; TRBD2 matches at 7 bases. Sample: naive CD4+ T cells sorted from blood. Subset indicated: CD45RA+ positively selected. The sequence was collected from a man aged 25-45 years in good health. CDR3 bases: TGCGCCAGCAGCTTTCTAGCGGCCTACGAGCAGTACTTC. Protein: CASSFLAAYEQYF. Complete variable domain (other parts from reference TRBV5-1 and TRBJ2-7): KAGVTQTPRYLIKTRGQQVTLSCSPISGHRSVSWYQQTPGQGLQFLFEYFSETQRNKGNFPGRFSGRQFSNSRSEMNVSTLELGDSALYLCASSFLAAYEQYFGPGTRLTVT.